This T cell receptor beta chain is drawn from a study of blood T cells in healthy people across ages. Germline CDR1 reads DFQATT; CDR2 reads SNEGSKA (reference sequence). Trimming removed 6 bases at V and 6 bases at J, with 15 bases between. The CDR3 extends over 12 amino acids. The use of a sample-barcoded 5' primer and a J-beta primer mix characterized a second PCR of about 7 to 12 cycles. TCRdb reprocessed the 5' RACE reads with MiXCR, giving one entry per CDR3 protein. This sample has 850,000 to 1,000,000 distinct CDR3 sequences, with 45% to 60% found just once. Specimen: blood. The chain recombines TRBV20-1 with TRBJ2-7, with D uncertain. The receptor was isolated from an older woman in good health. CDR3 DNA: TGCAGTGCCAAACCCCCCACCACCGAGCAGTACTTC. It yields the protein CSAKPPTTEQYF.